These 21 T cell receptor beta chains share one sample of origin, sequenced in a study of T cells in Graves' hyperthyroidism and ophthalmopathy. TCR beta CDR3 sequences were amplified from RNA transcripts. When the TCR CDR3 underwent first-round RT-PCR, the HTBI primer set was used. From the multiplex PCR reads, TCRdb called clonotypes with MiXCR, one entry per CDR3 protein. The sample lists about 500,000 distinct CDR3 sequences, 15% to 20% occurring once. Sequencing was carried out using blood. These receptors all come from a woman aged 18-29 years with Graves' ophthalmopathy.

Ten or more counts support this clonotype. The CDR3 region has the DNA TGTGCCAGCAGCCCGGGTGGGACAGGGGGTCAAGAGACCCAGTACTTC. It codes for CASSPGGTGGQETQYF. The chain employs TRBV7-8 and TRBJ2-5, with 11 nucleotides matching TRBD1. Germline CDR1 reads SGHVS; CDR2 reads FQNEAQ. V lost 5 bases to trimming and J lost 2 bases; unmatched junction nucleotides: 7. The CDR3 extends over 16 amino acids.

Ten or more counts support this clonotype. DNA for the CDR3: TGTGCCAGCAGTCCCCCCGGGGAGCTCCAAGAGACCCAGTACTTC. Encoded protein: CASSPPGELQETQYF. The V gene is TRBV28, the J gene TRBJ2-5, with TRBD2 as a possible D gene (5 bases). V was clipped by 5 bases and J by 1 base, with 14 bases between them. Germline loops: CDR1 MDHEN, CDR2 SYDVKM. The CDR3 has 15 residues.

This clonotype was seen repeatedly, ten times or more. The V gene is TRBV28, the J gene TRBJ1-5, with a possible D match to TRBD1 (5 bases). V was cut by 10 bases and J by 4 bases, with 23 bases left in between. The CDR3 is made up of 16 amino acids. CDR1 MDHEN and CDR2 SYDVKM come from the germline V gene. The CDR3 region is CATADRSGWGNQPQHF. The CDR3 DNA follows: TGTGCCACCGCTGACCGTTCAGGGTGGGGAAATCAGCCCCAGCATTTT.

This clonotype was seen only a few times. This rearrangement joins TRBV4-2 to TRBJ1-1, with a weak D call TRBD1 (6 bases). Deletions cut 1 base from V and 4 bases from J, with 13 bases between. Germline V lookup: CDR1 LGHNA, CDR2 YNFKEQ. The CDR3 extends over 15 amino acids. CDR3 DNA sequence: TGTGCCAGCAGCCAAGGTCGGGGGCCGGGCACTGAAGCTTTCTTT. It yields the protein CASSQGRGPGTEAFF.

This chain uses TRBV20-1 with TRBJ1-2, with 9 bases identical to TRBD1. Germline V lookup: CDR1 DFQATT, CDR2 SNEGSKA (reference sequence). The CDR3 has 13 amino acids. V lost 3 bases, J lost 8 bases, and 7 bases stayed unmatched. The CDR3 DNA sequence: TGCAGTGCTAGTGCGGGACAGGGAGGAGGCTACACCTTC. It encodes CSASAGQGGGYTF.

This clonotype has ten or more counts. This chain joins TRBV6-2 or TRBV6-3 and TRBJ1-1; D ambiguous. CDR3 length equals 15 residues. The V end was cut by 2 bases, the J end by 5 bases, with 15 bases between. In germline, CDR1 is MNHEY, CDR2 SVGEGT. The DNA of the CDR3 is TGTGCCAGCAGTTACGTCCCCTCGGGGATAACTGAAGCTTTCTTT. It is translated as CASSYVPSGITEAFF.

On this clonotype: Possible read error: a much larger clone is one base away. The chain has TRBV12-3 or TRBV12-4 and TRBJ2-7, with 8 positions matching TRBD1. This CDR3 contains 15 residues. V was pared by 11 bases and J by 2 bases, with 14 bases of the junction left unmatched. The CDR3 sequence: CARQSQGQVTYEQYF. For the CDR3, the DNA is TGTGCCCGCCAGTCCCAGGGACAGGTCACCTACGAGCAGTACTTC.

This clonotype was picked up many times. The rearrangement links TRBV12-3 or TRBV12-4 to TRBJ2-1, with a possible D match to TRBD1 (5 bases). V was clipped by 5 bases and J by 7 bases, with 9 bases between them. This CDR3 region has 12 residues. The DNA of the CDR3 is TGTGCCAGCAGTCAACCAGGGAATGAGCAGTTCTTC. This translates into CASSQPGNEQFF.

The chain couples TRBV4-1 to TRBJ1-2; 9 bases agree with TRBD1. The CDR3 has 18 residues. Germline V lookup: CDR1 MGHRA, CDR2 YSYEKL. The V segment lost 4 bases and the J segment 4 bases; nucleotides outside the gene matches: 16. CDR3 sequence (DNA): TGCGCCAGCAGCCGCTCCGGGGGACAGGGACCTGCTAGCTATGGCTACACCTTC. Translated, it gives CASSRSGGQGPASYGYTF.

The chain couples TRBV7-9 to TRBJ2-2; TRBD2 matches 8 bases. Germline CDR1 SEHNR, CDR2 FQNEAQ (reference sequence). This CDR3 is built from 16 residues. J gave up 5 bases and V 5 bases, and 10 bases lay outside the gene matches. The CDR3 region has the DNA TGTGCCAGCAGCGCACGAGCGGGAGTTTTGACCGGGGAGCTGTTTTTT. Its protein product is CASSARAGVLTGELFF.

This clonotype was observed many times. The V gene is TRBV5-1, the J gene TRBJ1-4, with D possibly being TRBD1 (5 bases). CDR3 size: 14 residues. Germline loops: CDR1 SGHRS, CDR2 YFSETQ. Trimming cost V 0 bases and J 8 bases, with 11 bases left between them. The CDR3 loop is CASSLEGNREKLFF. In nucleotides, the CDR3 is TGCGCCAGCAGCTTGGAAGGGAACAGGGAAAAACTGTTTTTT.

CDR3 nucleotides: TGCAGTGCTAGAGATCCAGGGTATGGCTACACCTTC. It is translated as CSARDPGYGYTF. The V gene is TRBV20-1, the J gene TRBJ1-2; weak D call: TRBD1 (5 bases). Trimming removed 0 bases from V and 5 bases from J, with 7 bases in between. The CDR3 runs to 12 residues. Germline-derived CDR1 and CDR2 are DFQATT and SNEGSKA (reference sequence).

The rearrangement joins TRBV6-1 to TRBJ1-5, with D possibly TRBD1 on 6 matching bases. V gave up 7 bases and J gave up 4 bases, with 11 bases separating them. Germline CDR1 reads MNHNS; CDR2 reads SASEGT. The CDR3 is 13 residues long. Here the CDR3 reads CASKRGVNQPQHF. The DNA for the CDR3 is TGTGCCAGCAAAAGGGGGGTTAATCAGCCCCAGCATTTT.

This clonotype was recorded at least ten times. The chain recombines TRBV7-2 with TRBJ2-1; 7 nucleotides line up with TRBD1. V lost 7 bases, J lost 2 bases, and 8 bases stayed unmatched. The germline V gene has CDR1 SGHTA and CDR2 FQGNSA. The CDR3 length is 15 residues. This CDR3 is CASTKTGEAYNEQFF. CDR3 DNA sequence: TGTGCCAGCACCAAAACAGGGGAAGCCTACAATGAGCAGTTCTTC.

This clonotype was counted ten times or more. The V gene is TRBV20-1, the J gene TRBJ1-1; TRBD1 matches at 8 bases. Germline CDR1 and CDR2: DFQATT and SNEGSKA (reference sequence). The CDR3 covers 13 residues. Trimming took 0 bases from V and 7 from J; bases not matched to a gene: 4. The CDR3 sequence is CSARDPGGGEAFF. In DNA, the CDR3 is TGCAGTGCTAGAGATCCAGGGGGCGGTGAAGCTTTCTTT.

CDR3 in DNA: TGCGCCAGCAGCCAAGGGTTGGTAGGTGACAGGGGTAATGAAAAACTGTTTTTT. It codes for CASSQGLVGDRGNEKLFF. The chain carries TRBV4-1 and TRBJ1-4; 8 positions match TRBD1. CDR1 and CDR2 from the germline V gene are MGHRA and YSYEKL. With V trimmed by 1 base and J by 4 bases, 11 bases remained unmatched. The CDR3 runs to 18 residues.

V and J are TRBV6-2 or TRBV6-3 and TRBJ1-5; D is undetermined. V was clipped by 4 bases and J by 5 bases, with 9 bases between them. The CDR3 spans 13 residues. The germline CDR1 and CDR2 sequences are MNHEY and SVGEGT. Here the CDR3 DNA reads TGTGCCAGCAGTTCCGACAAATATCAGCCCCAGCATTTT. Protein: CASSSDKYQPQHF.

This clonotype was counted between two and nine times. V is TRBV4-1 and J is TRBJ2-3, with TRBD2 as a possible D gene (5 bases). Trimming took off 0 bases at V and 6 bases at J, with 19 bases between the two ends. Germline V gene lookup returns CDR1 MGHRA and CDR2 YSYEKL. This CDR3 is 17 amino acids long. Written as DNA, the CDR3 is TGCGCCAGCAGCCAAGATGACGGGGAAGGCGGTTTGGATACGCAGTATTTT. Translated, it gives CASSQDDGEGGLDTQYF.

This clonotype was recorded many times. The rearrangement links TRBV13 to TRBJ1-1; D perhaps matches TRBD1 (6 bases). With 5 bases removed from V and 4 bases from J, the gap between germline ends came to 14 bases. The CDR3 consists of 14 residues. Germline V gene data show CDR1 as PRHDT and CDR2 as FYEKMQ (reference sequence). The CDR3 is CASSPKPGVTEAFF. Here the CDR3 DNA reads TGTGCCAGCAGCCCCAAGCCAGGGGTCACTGAAGCTTTCTTT.

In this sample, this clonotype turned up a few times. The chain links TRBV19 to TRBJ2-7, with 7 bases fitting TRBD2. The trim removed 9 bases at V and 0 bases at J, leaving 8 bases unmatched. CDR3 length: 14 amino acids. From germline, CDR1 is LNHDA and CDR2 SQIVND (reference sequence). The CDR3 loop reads CASKPGTNSYEQYF. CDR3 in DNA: TGTGCCAGCAAACCCGGGACTAACTCCTACGAGCAGTACTTC.

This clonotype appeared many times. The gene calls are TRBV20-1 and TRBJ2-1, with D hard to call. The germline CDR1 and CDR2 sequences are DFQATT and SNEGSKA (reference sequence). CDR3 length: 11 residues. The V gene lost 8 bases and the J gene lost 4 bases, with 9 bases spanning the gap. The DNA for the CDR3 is TGCAGTCGCCATTGGTACAATGAGCAGTTCTTC. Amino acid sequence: CSRHWYNEQFF.